These T cell receptor beta chains were read from a single sample in a study of blood T cells in healthy people across ages. TCRdb re-called the 5' RACE reads with MiXCR, one entry per CDR3 protein. Of over 950,000 distinct CDR3 sequences listed, 35% to 40% are singletons. The sequenced material came from blood. The origin of the receptors is a man between 18 and 29 years old in good health. Each CDR3 is given with its conserved first and last residue. A D gene is named only where the DNA matches it firmly. Size is stated for part of the rows, as once, few or many counts, or as a class when the clone is expanded.

CDR3 DNA	CDR3 protein	V gene	D gene	J gene	CDR3 length	clone size
TGCGCCTCCTCGGACAGCTTTAGTTCTAACTATGGCTACACCTTC	CASSDSFSSNYGYTF	TRBV4-1	.	TRBJ1-2	15	few
TGCGCCAGCAGCTTGAATACAGCCATGAACACTGAAGCTTTCTTT	CASSLNTAMNTEAFF	TRBV5-1	.	TRBJ1-1	15	few
TGTGCCAGCAGTGAAAGCGGCGGAGTTGCCTATGGCTACACCTTC	CASSESGGVAYGYTF	TRBV6-1	.	TRBJ1-2	15	few
TGCGCCGCCGTGGGAAACACTGAAGCTTTCTTT	CAAVGNTEAFF	TRBV4-3	.	TRBJ1-1	11	once
TGTGCCAGCACCCGGGACAGGAACACCGGGGAGCTGTTTTTT	CASTRDRNTGELFF	TRBV12-3/TRBV12-4	TRBD1	TRBJ2-2	14	few
TGCGCCAGCAGCTTACAGCAGCTTAATGAAAAACTGTTTTTT	CASSLQQLNEKLFF	TRBV5-1	.	TRBJ1-4	14	few
TGTGCCAGCAGTTTATCTTACATGGCCGAGCAGTACTTC	CASSLSYMAEQYF	TRBV27	.	TRBJ2-7	13	.
TGTGCCAGCAGTTTAGTTTTGGGGACAGATGAGCAGTACTTC	CASSLVLGTDEQYF	TRBV12-3/TRBV12-4	TRBD1	TRBJ2-7	14	.
TGTACCAGCAGCTCCCAAACCCTCTCTGGAAACACCATATATTTT	CTSSSQTLSGNTIYF	TRBV12-3/TRBV12-4	.	TRBJ1-3	15	.
TGTGCCAGCAGTTACTCGGACAACCAAGGCTACGAGCAGTTCTTC	CASSYSDNQGYEQFF	TRBV6-5	.	TRBJ2-1	15	once
TGTGCCAGCATAGAGGGGGGCAGTGTAAATGAAAAACTGTTTTTT	CASIEGGSVNEKLFF	TRBV12-3/TRBV12-4	.	TRBJ1-4	15	.
TGTGCCAGCAGCTTTGGTCAAGGATCGGGTTCACCCCTCCACTTT	CASSFGQGSGSPLHF	TRBV7-6	.	TRBJ1-6	15	.
TGCAGTGCTAGAGGCCGGGACTCCTACAATGAGCAGTTCTTC	CSARGRDSYNEQFF	TRBV20-1	.	TRBJ2-1	14	few
TGCGCCAGCAGCTTGGAGGGACTGGGGAGAAAACTGTTTTTT	CASSLEGLGRKLFF	TRBV5-1	.	TRBJ1-4	14	few
TGTGCCAGCAGCCAAGATTTGCGTTATGAGCAGTTCTTC	CASSQDLRYEQFF	TRBV14	.	TRBJ2-1	13	few
TGTGCCAGCAGCGTAACGCTTAAGGGAGATACGCAGTATTTT	CASSVTLKGDTQYF	TRBV9	.	TRBJ2-3	14	.
TGTGCCAGCAGTTTTCTCGGCCTCACTGAAGCTTTCTTT	CASSFLGLTEAFF	TRBV12-3/TRBV12-4	.	TRBJ1-1	13	few
TGTGCCAGCAGCTTGAGAACAGCCAATACTTTCTACGAGCAGTACTTC	CASSLRTANTFYEQYF	TRBV13	.	TRBJ2-7	16	many
TGTGCCAGCAGTTACGCCCCCAACGAGGCTTTCTTT	CASSYAPNEAFF	TRBV6-2/TRBV6-3	.	TRBJ1-1	12	.
TGTGCCAGCAGTTACTACAGACAGGCAAGCTCCTGCAATGAGCAGTACTTC	CASSYYRQASSCNEQYF	TRBV6-2/TRBV6-3	.	TRBJ2-7	17	.
TGTGCCAGCAGCCAAGGTAGGACAGTCGGTGGCTACACCTTC	CASSQGRTVGGYTF	TRBV3-1	.	TRBJ1-2	14	few
TGTGCCAGCAGCCCACCGACGGGTACGCAGTATTTT	CASSPPTGTQYF	TRBV7-2	.	TRBJ2-3	12	few
TGCGCCAGCAGCTCCTCATGGGGACCAAACTACGAGCAGTACTTC	CASSSSWGPNYEQYF	TRBV5-1	.	TRBJ2-7	15	few
TGTGCCAGCAGACCGGTTGGACAGGGCGGCACTGAAGCTTTCTTT	CASRPVGQGGTEAFF	TRBV6-6	TRBD1	TRBJ1-1	15	once
TGTGCCTGGTCGAGGGGGATTAGCAATCAGCCCCAGCATTTT	CAWSRGISNQPQHF	TRBV30	.	TRBJ1-5	14	few
TGTGCCAGCAGCTTAGTTTACAGCGGCGTAGGGGAGACCCAGTACTTC	CASSLVYSGVGETQYF	TRBV7-9	.	TRBJ2-5	16	few
TGTGCCAGCAGTCCAGACTACAGGGCTGCTCAGCCCCAGCATTTT	CASSPDYRAAQPQHF	TRBV12-3/TRBV12-4	.	TRBJ1-5	15	.
TGTGCCAGCAGCTTAGGGTTCCTATATGAGCAGTTCTTC	CASSLGFLYEQFF	TRBV7-2	.	TRBJ2-1	13	few
TGTGCCAGCAGCTTAGGACAGGGGGACCAGCCCCAGCATTTT	CASSLGQGDQPQHF	TRBV5-1	TRBD1	TRBJ1-5	14	many
TGCGCCAGCAGCCGGTCTAGTTTAGACCGCCGGCAGTACTTC	CASSRSSLDRRQYF	TRBV4-1	.	TRBJ2-7	14	few
TGTGCCAGCAGTTTAGTGCCAGGGGAAGCCAAAAACATTCAGTACTTC	CASSLVPGEAKNIQYF	TRBV28	.	TRBJ2-4	16	few
TGCAGTGCTAGAGATCCAGGGGTTGGGGCTTTCTTT	CSARDPGVGAFF	TRBV20-1	.	TRBJ1-1	12	.